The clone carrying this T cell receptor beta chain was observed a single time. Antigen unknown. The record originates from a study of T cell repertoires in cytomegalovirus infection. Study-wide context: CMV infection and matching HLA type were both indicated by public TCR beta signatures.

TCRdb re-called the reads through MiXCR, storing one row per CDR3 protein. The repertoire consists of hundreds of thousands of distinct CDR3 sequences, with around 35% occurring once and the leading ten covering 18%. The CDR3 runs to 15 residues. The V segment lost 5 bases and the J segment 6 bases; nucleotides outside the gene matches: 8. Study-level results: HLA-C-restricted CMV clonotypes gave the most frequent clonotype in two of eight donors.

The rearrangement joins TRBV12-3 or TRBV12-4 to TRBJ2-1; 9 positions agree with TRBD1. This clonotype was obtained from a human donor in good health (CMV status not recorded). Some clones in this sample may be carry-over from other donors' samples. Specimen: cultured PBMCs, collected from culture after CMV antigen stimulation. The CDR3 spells CASSIKQGALNEQFF. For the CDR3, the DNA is TGTGCCAGCAGTATAAAACAGGGGGCCCTCAATGAGCAGTTCTTC.